This T cell receptor (beta chain) was sequenced during a study of shared clonotypes between healthy human individuals. Measured with immunoSEQ multiplex PCR; TCRdb has only the in-frame clones, and not every one. The sample lists about 2.3 million clones, approximately 95% seen once, with 0.35% to 0.5% in the top ten. Division of CD4+ cells produced a CD45RA+ naive subset and a CD45RA-negative memory subset. V dropped 7 bases and J dropped 5 bases, with 14 bases sitting between them. Germline CDR1 reads MDHEN; CDR2 reads SYDVKM. The CDR3 is 13 residues long. The chain has TRBV28 and TRBJ1-1; D call uncertain. The sequenced material came from naive CD4+ T cells from PBMCs. Sample subset: CD45RA+ positively selected. This clonotype was sampled from a man aged 18 to 29 in good health. Some clones in this sample may be carry-over from other donors' samples. CDR3 loop: CASTRQAGTEAFF. The CDR3 nucleotides are TGTGCCAGCACAAGGCAGGCGGGGACTGAAGCTTTCTTT.